This is a list of T cell receptor beta chains from one sample in a study of response to subunit inactivated influenza vaccine. One entry per CDR3 protein results from TCRdb running MiXCR on the RT-PCR reads. The sample lists roughly 700,000 distinct CDR3 sequences; about 15% were seen once. Material: PBMCs from blood, obtained less than 15 days before vaccination. The receptor source for this set is a man aged 45-65 years who received an inactivated influenza vaccine. The CDR3 runs from the conserved cysteine through the conserved F or W. Fields, in order: J gene, clone size, D gene, V gene, CDR3 DNA, CDR3 protein. D genes are given only for firm matches. Size is omitted from some rows. Given values are once, few, many or a class for expanded clones.

j_call: TRBJ2-5; clone_size: .; d_call: TRBD2; v_call: TRBV5-1; cdr3_nt: TGCGCCAGCAGCTTGCCAACCGGGACTAGGAGTAGTGGGACCCAGTACTTC; cdr3_aa: CASSLPTGTRSSGTQYF
j_call: TRBJ1-2; clone_size: .; d_call: .; v_call: TRBV4-1; cdr3_nt: TGCGCCAGCAGCCAAGAAGGCAGGGTAAAATCTGGCTACACCTTC; cdr3_aa: CASSQEGRVKSGYTF
j_call: TRBJ1-6; clone_size: .; d_call: .; v_call: TRBV4-2; cdr3_nt: TGTGCCAGCAGCCAAGGGTGGGAAAATAATTCACCCCTCCACTTT; cdr3_aa: CASSQGWENNSPLHF
j_call: TRBJ2-5; clone_size: few; d_call: TRBD1; v_call: TRBV27; cdr3_nt: TGTGCCAGCACCCAATGCCGGGACAGGGAAGAGGAGCTCCAAGAGACCCAGTACTTC; cdr3_aa: CASTQCRDREEELQETQYF
j_call: TRBJ2-2; clone_size: few; d_call: .; v_call: TRBV25-1; cdr3_nt: TGTGCCAGCAGTGAATTAGGGGCCGGGGAGCTGTTTTTT; cdr3_aa: CASSELGAGELFF
j_call: TRBJ2-7; clone_size: .; d_call: TRBD2; v_call: TRBV19; cdr3_nt: TGTGCCAGTAGTATAGACGGGACTAGCGGGAGCTACGAGCAGTACTTC; cdr3_aa: CASSIDGTSGSYEQYF
j_call: TRBJ1-1; clone_size: .; d_call: .; v_call: TRBV28; cdr3_nt: TGTGCCTGCAGTTTATACTCCCAAGTGACTGAAGCTTTCTTT; cdr3_aa: CACSLYSQVTEAFF
j_call: TRBJ2-1; clone_size: .; d_call: .; v_call: TRBV27; cdr3_nt: TGTGCCAGCAAAGGTCTAGCGATGGATGAGCAGTTCTTC; cdr3_aa: CASKGLAMDEQFF
j_call: TRBJ2-1; clone_size: .; d_call: TRBD2; v_call: TRBV7-2; cdr3_nt: TGTGCCAGCAGCTTAGCTAGTCCGGGACTAGGAGGAAGGGGTGAGCAGTTCTTC; cdr3_aa: CASSLASPGLGGRGEQFF
j_call: TRBJ2-2; clone_size: .; d_call: .; v_call: TRBV20-1; cdr3_nt: TGCAGTGCTAGATTCTCCGGGAGAGTAACCGGGGAGCTGTTTTTT; cdr3_aa: CSARFSGRVTGELFF
j_call: TRBJ2-1; clone_size: .; d_call: TRBD1; v_call: TRBV15; cdr3_nt: TGTGCCACCAGCAGAGAAGGGACAGCCTACAATGAGCAGTTCTTC; cdr3_aa: CATSREGTAYNEQFF
j_call: TRBJ2-1; clone_size: .; d_call: TRBD1; v_call: TRBV3-1; cdr3_nt: TGTGCCAGCAGCCGGGACAGGGAGGCTGATGAGCAGTTCTTC; cdr3_aa: CASSRDREADEQFF
j_call: TRBJ2-1; clone_size: many; d_call: .; v_call: TRBV28; cdr3_nt: TGTGCCAGCAGTGTCTTGGGACCTACGAATGAGCAGTTCTTC; cdr3_aa: CASSVLGPTNEQFF
j_call: TRBJ2-2; clone_size: .; d_call: TRBD2; v_call: TRBV11-1; cdr3_nt: TGTGCCAGCAGCTCGTCGACTAGCGGGGGCCACGCTCCCGGGGAGCTGTTTTTT; cdr3_aa: CASSSSTSGGHAPGELFF
j_call: TRBJ2-1; clone_size: few; d_call: TRBD1; v_call: TRBV18; cdr3_nt: TGTGCCAGCTCACCACCCGGGACAGGGATGGGCAATGAGCAGTTCTTC; cdr3_aa: CASSPPGTGMGNEQFF
j_call: TRBJ1-1; clone_size: many; d_call: .; v_call: TRBV3-1; cdr3_nt: TGTGCCAGCAGCCGCTCGGCGGCTGAAGCTTTCTTT; cdr3_aa: CASSRSAAEAFF
j_call: TRBJ2-5; clone_size: many; d_call: .; v_call: TRBV12-3/TRBV12-4; cdr3_nt: TGTGCCAGCAGGTTCGGGGAGACCCAGTACTTC; cdr3_aa: CASRFGETQYF
j_call: TRBJ1-2; clone_size: .; d_call: .; v_call: TRBV2; cdr3_nt: TGTGCCAGCATACCCCCAGTTACATATGGCTACACCTTC; cdr3_aa: CASIPPVTYGYTF
j_call: TRBJ2-7; clone_size: .; d_call: TRBD2; v_call: TRBV20-1; cdr3_nt: TGCAGTGCTAGTAAGGGGACTAGCGGGGTCTACGAGCAGTACTTC; cdr3_aa: CSASKGTSGVYEQYF
j_call: TRBJ2-7; clone_size: many; d_call: .; v_call: TRBV3-1; cdr3_nt: TGTGCCAGCAGCCAGGGGGCCTACGAGCAGTACTTC; cdr3_aa: CASSQGAYEQYF
j_call: TRBJ2-2; clone_size: few; d_call: TRBD1; v_call: TRBV11-2; cdr3_nt: TGTGCCAGCAGCAGATCGTACAGTCCAAGCAGGGGGACCGGGGAGCTGTTTTTT; cdr3_aa: CASSRSYSPSRGTGELFF
j_call: TRBJ2-7; clone_size: .; d_call: .; v_call: TRBV11-2; cdr3_nt: TGTGCCAGCAGCTTAGTTTCTGCGGGGGCTGTCGAGCAGTACTTC; cdr3_aa: CASSLVSAGAVEQYF
j_call: TRBJ2-6; clone_size: many; d_call: TRBD1; v_call: TRBV10-3; cdr3_nt: TGTGCCATCAGAGGCGGACAGGGGGCATCGTCCGGGGCCAACGTCCTGACTTTC; cdr3_aa: CAIRGGQGASSGANVLTF
j_call: TRBJ2-7; clone_size: .; d_call: TRBD1; v_call: TRBV18; cdr3_nt: TGTGCCAGCTCACCACCAGGGGGCCTCATCTACGAGCAGTACTTC; cdr3_aa: CASSPPGGLIYEQYF
j_call: TRBJ2-5; clone_size: few; d_call: TRBD2; v_call: TRBV20-1; cdr3_nt: TGCAGTGCTAGAGTTGCGGGAGGGAGACAAGAGACCCAGTACTTC; cdr3_aa: CSARVAGGRQETQYF
j_call: TRBJ2-1; clone_size: .; d_call: TRBD2; v_call: TRBV10-3; cdr3_nt: TGTGCCATCAGGACTAGCGGGAGCTCCTACAATGAGCAGTTCTTC; cdr3_aa: CAIRTSGSSYNEQFF
j_call: TRBJ2-2; clone_size: .; d_call: TRBD2; v_call: TRBV7-9; cdr3_nt: TGTGCCAGCAGCTTATTAGTGGGACTAGCGAACACCGGGGAGCTGTTTTTT; cdr3_aa: CASSLLVGLANTGELFF
j_call: TRBJ2-5; clone_size: .; d_call: .; v_call: TRBV2; cdr3_nt: TGTGCCAGCAGTGTTCGCAGCGAGACCCAGTACTTC; cdr3_aa: CASSVRSETQYF
j_call: TRBJ1-1; clone_size: few; d_call: TRBD1; v_call: TRBV5-6; cdr3_nt: TGTGCCAGAAGCTCAGGGACAGTCAACACTGAAGCTTTCTTT; cdr3_aa: CARSSGTVNTEAFF
j_call: TRBJ2-2; clone_size: few; d_call: .; v_call: TRBV4-3; cdr3_nt: TGCGCCAGCAGCCAACGGAAGGACTCCACAAATTTGGGGGAGCTGTTTTTT; cdr3_aa: CASSQRKDSTNLGELFF
j_call: TRBJ2-3; clone_size: .; d_call: TRBD2; v_call: TRBV5-1; cdr3_nt: TGCGCCAGCAGCGTCCAGCCGGGGGGAGGTACAGATACGCAGTATTTT; cdr3_aa: CASSVQPGGGTDTQYF
j_call: TRBJ2-2; clone_size: few; d_call: TRBD2; v_call: TRBV9; cdr3_nt: TGTGCCAGCAGGACCGGGACTAGCACCGCCGGGGAGCTGTTTTTT; cdr3_aa: CASRTGTSTAGELFF
j_call: TRBJ2-5; clone_size: .; d_call: TRBD2; v_call: TRBV28; cdr3_nt: TGTGCCAGCGGGGGGGTTAAAGAGACCCAGTACTTC; cdr3_aa: CASGGVKETQYF
j_call: TRBJ2-7; clone_size: many; d_call: .; v_call: TRBV12-3/TRBV12-4; cdr3_nt: TGTGCCAGCAGTTTAGACGGGGGAAAAACGCTCGAGCAGTACTTC; cdr3_aa: CASSLDGGKTLEQYF
j_call: TRBJ2-7; clone_size: .; d_call: .; v_call: TRBV7-8; cdr3_nt: TGTGCCAGCAGATTGGGGAGGGGGAGATCCTACGAGCAGTACTTC; cdr3_aa: CASRLGRGRSYEQYF
j_call: TRBJ2-3; clone_size: .; d_call: TRBD2; v_call: TRBV4-3; cdr3_nt: TGCGCCAGCAGGGGACTAGCGGGAGCACCGCAGTATTTT; cdr3_aa: CASRGLAGAPQYF
j_call: TRBJ2-1; clone_size: .; d_call: TRBD2; v_call: TRBV20-1; cdr3_nt: TGCAGTGCTAGAGATATTACGAGCGGGAGCCAGTTCTTC; cdr3_aa: CSARDITSGSQFF
j_call: TRBJ2-5; clone_size: .; d_call: .; v_call: TRBV29-1; cdr3_nt: TGCAGCGTTGAAGCGTCGGGACTGTCCCTACAAGAGACCCAGTACTTC; cdr3_aa: CSVEASGLSLQETQYF
j_call: TRBJ2-5; clone_size: few; d_call: TRBD2; v_call: TRBV5-5; cdr3_nt: TGTGCCAGCAGCGGAGCGGGACTCCAAGAGACCCAGTACTTC; cdr3_aa: CASSGAGLQETQYF
j_call: TRBJ1-5; clone_size: many; d_call: .; v_call: TRBV7-8; cdr3_nt: TGTGCCAGCAGAAGAGATAGCAATCAGCCCCAGCATTTT; cdr3_aa: CASRRDSNQPQHF
j_call: TRBJ2-7; clone_size: .; d_call: .; v_call: TRBV28; cdr3_nt: TGTGCCAGCAGTTCCATACAGCGTTCGTGGGACTTC; cdr3_aa: CASSSIQRSWDF
j_call: TRBJ2-7; clone_size: .; d_call: TRBD1; v_call: TRBV20-1; cdr3_nt: TGCAGTGCTAGACCCCGGGACAGAAACTACGAGCAGTACTTC; cdr3_aa: CSARPRDRNYEQYF
j_call: TRBJ2-7; clone_size: .; d_call: TRBD1; v_call: TRBV5-1; cdr3_nt: TGCGCCAGCTTTATGAGACAGGGAGAAAAGCAGTACTTC; cdr3_aa: CASFMRQGEKQYF